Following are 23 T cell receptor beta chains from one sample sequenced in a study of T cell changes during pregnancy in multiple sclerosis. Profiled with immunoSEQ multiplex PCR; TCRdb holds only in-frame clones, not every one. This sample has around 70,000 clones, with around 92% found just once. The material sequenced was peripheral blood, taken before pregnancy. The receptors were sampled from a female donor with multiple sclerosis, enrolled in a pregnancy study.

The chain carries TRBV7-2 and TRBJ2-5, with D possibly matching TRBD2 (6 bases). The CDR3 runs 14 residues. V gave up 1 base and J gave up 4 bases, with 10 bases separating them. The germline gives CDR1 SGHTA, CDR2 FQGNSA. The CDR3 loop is CASSLVEGGETQYF. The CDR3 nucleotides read TGTGCCAGCAGCTTAGTGGAGGGAGGAGAGACCCAGTACTTC.

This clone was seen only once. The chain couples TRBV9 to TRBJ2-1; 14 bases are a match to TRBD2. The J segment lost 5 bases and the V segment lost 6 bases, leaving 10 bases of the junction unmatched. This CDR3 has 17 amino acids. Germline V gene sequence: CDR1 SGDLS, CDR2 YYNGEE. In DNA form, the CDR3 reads TGTGCCAGCACCGGGACTAGCGGGAGTGAAGGGAACAATGAGCAGTTCTTC. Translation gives CASTGTSGSEGNNEQFF.

Here the CDR3 DNA reads TGTGCCAGCAGTCGGGTCGGCGGCTACACCTTC. Residues: CASSRVGGYTF. The genes are TRBV28 and TRBJ1-2; D unclear. Per the germline V gene, CDR1 is MDHEN and CDR2 is SYDVKM. V was pared by 5 bases and J by 8 bases, with 9 bases between. This CDR3 region has 11 residues.

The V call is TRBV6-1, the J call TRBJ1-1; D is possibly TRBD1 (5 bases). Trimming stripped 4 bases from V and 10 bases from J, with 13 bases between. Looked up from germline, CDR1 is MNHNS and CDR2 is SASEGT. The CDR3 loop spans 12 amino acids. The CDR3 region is CASSGYGARAFF. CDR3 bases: TGTGCCAGCAGTGGATATGGGGCCAGAGCTTTCTTT.

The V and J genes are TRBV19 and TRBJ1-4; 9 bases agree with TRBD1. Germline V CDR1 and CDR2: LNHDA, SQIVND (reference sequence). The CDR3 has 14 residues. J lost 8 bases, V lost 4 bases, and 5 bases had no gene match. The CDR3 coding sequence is TGTGCCAGTAGTAGCCGGACAGGGGAAGAAAAACTGTTTTTT. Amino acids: CASSSRTGEEKLFF.

CDR3 amino acids: CASSLTGGEQFF. The CDR3 DNA reads as TGTGCCAGCAGCTTAACGGGGGGTGAGCAGTTCTTC. V usage is TRBV11-1 and J usage is TRBJ2-1; the match to TRBD2 covers 7 bases. J gave up 9 bases and V 2 bases, and 1 base lay outside the gene matches. This CDR3 has 12 residues. Germline V CDR1 and CDR2: SGHAT, FQDESV (reference sequence).

CDR3 in DNA: TGTGCCAGCAGTTCCGCCTACGAGCAGTACTTC. Encoded protein: CASSSAYEQYF. The V call is TRBV6-5, the J call TRBJ2-7; D unclear. The V and J ends lost 4 bases and 2 bases respectively, with 3 bases between them. The CDR3 length is 11 residues. Germline loops: CDR1 MNHEY, CDR2 SVGAGI.

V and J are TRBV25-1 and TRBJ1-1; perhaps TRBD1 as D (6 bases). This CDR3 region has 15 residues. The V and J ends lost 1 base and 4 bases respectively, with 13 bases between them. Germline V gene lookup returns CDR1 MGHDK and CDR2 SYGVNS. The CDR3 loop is CASSESPGASTEAFF. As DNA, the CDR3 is TGTGCCAGCAGTGAATCCCCAGGGGCTAGCACTGAAGCTTTCTTT.

The CDR3 spells CASSLEAGLVYQETQYF. As DNA, the CDR3 is TGTGCCAGCAGCTTGGAAGCCGGACTCGTGTACCAAGAGACCCAGTACTTC. This chain joins TRBV5-8 and TRBJ2-5; D is perhaps TRBD2 (5 bases). The CDR3 runs to 17 residues. The V end was cut by 0 bases, the J end by 0 bases, with 15 bases between. In germline, CDR1 is SGHTS, CDR2 YDEGEE. The full variable domain, with the rest looked up from reference TRBV5-8 and TRBJ2-5, is EAGVTQSPTHLIKTRGQQATLRCSPISGHTSVYWYQQALGLGLQFLLWYDEGEERNRGNFPPRFSGRQFPNYSSELNVNALELEDSALYLCASSLEAGLVYQETQYFGPGTRLLVL.

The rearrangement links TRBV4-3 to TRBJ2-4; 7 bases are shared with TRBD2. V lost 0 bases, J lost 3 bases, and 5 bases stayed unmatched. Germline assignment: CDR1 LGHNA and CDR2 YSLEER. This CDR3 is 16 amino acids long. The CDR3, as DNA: TGCGCCAGCAGCCAAGATGGGAGGGGAGGCAAAAACATTCAGTACTTC. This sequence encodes CASSQDGRGGKNIQYF.

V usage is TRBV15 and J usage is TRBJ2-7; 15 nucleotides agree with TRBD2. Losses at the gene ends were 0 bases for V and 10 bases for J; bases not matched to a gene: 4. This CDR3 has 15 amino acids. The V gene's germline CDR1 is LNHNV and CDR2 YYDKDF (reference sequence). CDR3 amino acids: CATSRDRTSGREQYF. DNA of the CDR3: TGTGCCACCAGCAGAGATCGGACTAGCGGGAGGGAACAGTACTTC.

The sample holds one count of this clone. The CDR3 nucleotides are TGTGCCAGCAGTTTTCGGGACAACTCCTACGAGCAGTACTTC. This translates into CASSFRDNSYEQYF. The chain has TRBV28 and TRBJ2-7, with D possibly TRBD1 on 6 matching bases. CDR1 is MDHEN, CDR2 SYDVKM, per germline. With 3 bases removed from V and 0 bases from J, the gap between germline ends came to 9 bases. The CDR3 has 14 residues.

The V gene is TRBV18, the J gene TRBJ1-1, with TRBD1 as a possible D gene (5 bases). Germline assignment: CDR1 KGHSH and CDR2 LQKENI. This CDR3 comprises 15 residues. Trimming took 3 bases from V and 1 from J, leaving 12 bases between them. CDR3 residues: CASSPRQSQNTEAFF. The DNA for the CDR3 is TGTGCCAGCTCACCCCGACAGAGCCAGAACACTGAAGCTTTCTTT.

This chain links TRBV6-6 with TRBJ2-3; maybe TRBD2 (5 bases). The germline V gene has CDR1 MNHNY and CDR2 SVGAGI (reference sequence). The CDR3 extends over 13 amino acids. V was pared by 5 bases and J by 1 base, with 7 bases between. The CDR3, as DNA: TGTGCCAGCAGTCCGCGGGGCACAGATACGCAGTATTTT. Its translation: CASSPRGTDTQYF.

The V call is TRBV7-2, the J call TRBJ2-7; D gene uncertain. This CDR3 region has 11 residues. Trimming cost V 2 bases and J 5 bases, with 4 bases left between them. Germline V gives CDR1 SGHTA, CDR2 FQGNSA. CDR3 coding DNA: TGTGCCAGCAGCTTAATCAACGAGCAGTACTTC. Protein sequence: CASSLINEQYF.

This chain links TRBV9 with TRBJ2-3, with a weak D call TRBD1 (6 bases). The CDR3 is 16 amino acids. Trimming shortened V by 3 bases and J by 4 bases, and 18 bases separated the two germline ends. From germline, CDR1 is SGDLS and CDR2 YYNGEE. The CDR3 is CASSAGDEGRSDTQYF. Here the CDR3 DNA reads TGTGCCAGCAGCGCAGGGGACGAGGGTAGATCAGATACGCAGTATTTT.

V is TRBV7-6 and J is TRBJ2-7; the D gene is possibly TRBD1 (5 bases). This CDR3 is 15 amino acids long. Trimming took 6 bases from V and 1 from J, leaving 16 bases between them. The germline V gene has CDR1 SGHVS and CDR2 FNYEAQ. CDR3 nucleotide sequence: TGTGCCAGCAGTTTGGGGCCCGACGTATCCTACGAGCAGTACTTC. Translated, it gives CASSLGPDVSYEQYF.

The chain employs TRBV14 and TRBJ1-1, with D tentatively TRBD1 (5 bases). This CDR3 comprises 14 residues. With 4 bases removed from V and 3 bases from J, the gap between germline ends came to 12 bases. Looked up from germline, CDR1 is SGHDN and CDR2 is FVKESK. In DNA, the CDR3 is TGTGCCAGCAGCCCCCAATTAGGGGACACTGAAGCTTTCTTT. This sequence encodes CASSPQLGDTEAFF.

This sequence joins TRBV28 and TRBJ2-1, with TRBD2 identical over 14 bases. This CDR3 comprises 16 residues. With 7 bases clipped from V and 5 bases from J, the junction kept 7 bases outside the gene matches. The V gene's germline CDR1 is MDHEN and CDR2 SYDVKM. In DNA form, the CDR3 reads TGTGCCAGCACTGTTGCGGGACTAGCGGGAGACAATGAGCAGTTCTTC. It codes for CASTVAGLAGDNEQFF. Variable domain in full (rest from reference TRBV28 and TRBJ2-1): DVKVTQSSRYLVKRTGEKVFLECVQDMDHENMFWYRQDPGLGLRLIYFSYDVKMKEKGDIPEGYSVSREKKERFSLILESASTNQTSMYLCASTVAGLAGDNEQFFGPGTRLTVL.

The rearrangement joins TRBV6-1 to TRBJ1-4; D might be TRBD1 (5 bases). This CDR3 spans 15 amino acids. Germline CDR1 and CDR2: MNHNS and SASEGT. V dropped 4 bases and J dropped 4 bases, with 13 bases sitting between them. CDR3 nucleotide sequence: TGTGCCAGCAGTGGTGGGGTAGGGGTTAATGAAAAACTGTTTTTT. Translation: CASSGGVGVNEKLFF.

This chain's CDR3 is CASSSWDSLYTGELFF. Here the CDR3 DNA reads TGTGCCAGCAGCTCCTGGGACAGCCTTTACACCGGGGAGCTGTTTTTT. The chain joins TRBV7-9 to TRBJ2-2, with 7 bases identical to TRBD1. Unmatched junction bases numbered 8, after V lost 4 bases and J lost 3 bases. Germline V gene data show CDR1 as SEHNR and CDR2 as FQNEAQ (reference sequence). This CDR3 has 16 amino acids.

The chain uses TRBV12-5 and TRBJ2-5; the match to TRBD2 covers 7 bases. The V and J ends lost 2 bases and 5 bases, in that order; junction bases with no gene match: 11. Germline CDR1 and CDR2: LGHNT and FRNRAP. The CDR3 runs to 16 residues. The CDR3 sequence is CASGLSGGVGSETQYF. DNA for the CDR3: TGTGCTAGTGGTTTGAGTGGGGGGGTAGGTTCGGAGACCCAGTACTTC.

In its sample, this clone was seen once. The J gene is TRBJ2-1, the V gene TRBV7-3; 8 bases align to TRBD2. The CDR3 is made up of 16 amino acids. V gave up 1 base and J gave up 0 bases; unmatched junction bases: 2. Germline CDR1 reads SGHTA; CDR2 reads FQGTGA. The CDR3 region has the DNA TGTGCCAGCAGCTTAATAGGGACTAGCTCCTACAATGAGCAGTTCTTC. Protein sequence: CASSLIGTSSYNEQFF.